The entry below describes one T cell receptor (beta chain). As handled by the study authors: For nucleated cells, counts were estimated from reference gene primer amplification. Some clones are missing from TCRdb's copy, which holds only in-frame ones; the method was immunoSEQ multiplex PCR. From that table come the V and J calls and clone size; the DNA was used to work out D and trimming. The table records some 280,000 clones, just under 85% of them present only once. The data stem from a study of blood T cell repertoires in COVID-19. In the study overall: PBMCs, B-cell-depleted T cells, or T cells provided the cDNA or gDNA that made up the material.

This CDR3 is built from 14 residues. CDR1 is SGHNT and CDR2 is YYREEE in the germline V gene (reference sequence). Trimming cost V 0 bases and J 9 bases, with 15 bases left between them. This receptor was identified in a woman aged 45-65 years with active or convalescent COVID-19. The sample comprised peripheral blood. The rearrangement joins TRBV5-4 to TRBJ1-2; weak D call: TRBD1 (5 bases). This CDR3 reads CASSLVQGGESYTF. In DNA form, the CDR3 reads TGTGCCAGCAGCTTGGTTCAGGGCGGGGAGAGCTACACCTTC.